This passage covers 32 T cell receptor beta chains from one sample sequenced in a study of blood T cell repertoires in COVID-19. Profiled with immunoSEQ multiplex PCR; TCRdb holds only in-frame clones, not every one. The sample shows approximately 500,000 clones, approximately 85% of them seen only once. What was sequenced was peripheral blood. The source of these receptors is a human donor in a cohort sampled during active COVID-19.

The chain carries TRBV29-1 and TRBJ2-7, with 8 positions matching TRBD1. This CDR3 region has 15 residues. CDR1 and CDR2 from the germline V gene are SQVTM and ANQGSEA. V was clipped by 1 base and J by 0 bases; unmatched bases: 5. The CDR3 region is CSVEAKDRASYEQYF. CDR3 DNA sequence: TGCAGCGTTGAAGCTAAGGACAGGGCCTCCTACGAGCAGTACTTC.

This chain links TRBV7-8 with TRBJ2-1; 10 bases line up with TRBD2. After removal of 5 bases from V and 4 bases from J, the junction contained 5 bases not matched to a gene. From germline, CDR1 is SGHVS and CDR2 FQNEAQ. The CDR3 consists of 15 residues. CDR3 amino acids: CASSAGLAIYNEQFF. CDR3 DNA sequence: TGTGCCAGCAGCGCGGGACTAGCGATATACAATGAGCAGTTCTTC.

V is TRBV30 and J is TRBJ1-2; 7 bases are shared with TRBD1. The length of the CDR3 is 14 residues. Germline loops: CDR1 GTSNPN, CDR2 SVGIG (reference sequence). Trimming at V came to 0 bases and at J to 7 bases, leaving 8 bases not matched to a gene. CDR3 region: CAWSVSDRKAGYTF. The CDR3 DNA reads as TGTGCCTGGAGTGTATCGGACAGGAAGGCTGGCTACACCTTC.

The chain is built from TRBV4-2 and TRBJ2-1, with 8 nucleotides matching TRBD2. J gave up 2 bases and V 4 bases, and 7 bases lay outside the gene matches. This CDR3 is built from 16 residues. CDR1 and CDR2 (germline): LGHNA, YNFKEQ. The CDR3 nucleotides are TGTGCCAGCAGCCTTGTAAGCGGGAGCGCCTACAATGAGCAGTTCTTC. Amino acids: CASSLVSGSAYNEQFF.

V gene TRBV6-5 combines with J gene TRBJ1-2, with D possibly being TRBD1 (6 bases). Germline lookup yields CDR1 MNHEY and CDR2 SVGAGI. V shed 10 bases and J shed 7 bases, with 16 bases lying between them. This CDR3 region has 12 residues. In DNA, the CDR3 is TGTGCCACCACAGGGAGGGTCGGTGGCTACACCTTC. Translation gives CATTGRVGGYTF.

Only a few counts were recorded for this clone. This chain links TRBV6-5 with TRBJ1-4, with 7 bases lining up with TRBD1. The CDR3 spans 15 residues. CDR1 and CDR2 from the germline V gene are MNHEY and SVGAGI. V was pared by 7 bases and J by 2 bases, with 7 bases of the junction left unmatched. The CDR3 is CASTWRDSTNEKLFF. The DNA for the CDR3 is TGTGCCAGCACTTGGAGGGACAGCACTAATGAAAAACTGTTTTTT.

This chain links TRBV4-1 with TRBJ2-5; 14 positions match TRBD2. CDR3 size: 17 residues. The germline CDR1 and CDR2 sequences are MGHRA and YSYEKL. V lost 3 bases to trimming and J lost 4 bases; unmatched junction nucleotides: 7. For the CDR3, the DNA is TGCGCCAGCAGCCATGGGCGACTAGCGGGAGGGGTAGAGACCCAGTACTTC. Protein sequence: CASSHGRLAGGVETQYF.

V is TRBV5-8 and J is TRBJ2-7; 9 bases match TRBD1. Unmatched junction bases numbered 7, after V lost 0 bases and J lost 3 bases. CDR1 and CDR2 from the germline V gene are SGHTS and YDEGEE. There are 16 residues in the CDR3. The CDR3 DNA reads TGTGCCAGCAGCTTGGGGGCCGGGACAGGGATCTACGAGCAGTACTTC. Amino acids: CASSLGAGTGIYEQYF.

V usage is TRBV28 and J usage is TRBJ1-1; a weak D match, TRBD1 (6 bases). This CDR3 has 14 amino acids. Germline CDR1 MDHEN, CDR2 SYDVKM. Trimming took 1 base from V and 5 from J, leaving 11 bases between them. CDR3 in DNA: TGTGCCAGCAGTTTATTGACAGGAGATACTGAAGCTTTCTTT. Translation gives CASSLLTGDTEAFF.

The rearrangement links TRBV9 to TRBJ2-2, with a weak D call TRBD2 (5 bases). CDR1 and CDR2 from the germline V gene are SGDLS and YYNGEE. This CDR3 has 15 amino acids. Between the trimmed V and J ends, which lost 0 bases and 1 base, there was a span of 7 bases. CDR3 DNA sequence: TGTGCCAGCAGCGTAGCACGGGAGAACACCGGGGAGCTGTTTTTT. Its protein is CASSVARENTGELFF.

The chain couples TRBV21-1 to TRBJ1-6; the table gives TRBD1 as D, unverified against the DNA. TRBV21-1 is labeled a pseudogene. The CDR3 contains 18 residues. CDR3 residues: CARFFRQGYVVGNSPLHF. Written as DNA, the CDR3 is TGTGCCAGATTTTTCCGACAGGGGTATGTTGTTGGGAATTCACCCCTCCACTTT.

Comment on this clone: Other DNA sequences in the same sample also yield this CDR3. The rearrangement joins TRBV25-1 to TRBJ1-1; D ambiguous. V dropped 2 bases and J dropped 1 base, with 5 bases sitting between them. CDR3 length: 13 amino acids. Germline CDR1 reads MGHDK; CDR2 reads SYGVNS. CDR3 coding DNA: TGTGCCAGCAGTGAACTGGCGAACACTGAAGCTTTCTTT. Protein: CASSELANTEAFF.

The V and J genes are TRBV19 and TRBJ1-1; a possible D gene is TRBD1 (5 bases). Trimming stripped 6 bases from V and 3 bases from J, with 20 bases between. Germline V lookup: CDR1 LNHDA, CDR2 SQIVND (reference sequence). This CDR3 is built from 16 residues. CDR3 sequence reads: CASRSLRGAGDTEAFF. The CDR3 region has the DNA TGTGCCAGTAGATCTTTAAGGGGCGCGGGGGACACTGAAGCTTTCTTT.

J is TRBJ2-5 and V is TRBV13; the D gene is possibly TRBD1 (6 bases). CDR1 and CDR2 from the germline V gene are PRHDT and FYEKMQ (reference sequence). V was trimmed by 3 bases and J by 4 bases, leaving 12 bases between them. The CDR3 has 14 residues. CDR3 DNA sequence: TGTGCCAGCAGCTTCGACAGGAGTGGAGAGACCCAGTACTTC. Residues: CASSFDRSGETQYF. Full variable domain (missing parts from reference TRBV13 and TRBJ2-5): AAGVIQSPRHLIKEKRETATLKCYPIPRHDTVYWYQQGPGQDPQFLISFYEKMQSDKGSIPDRFSAQQFSDYHSELNMSSLELGDSALYFCASSFDRSGETQYFGPGTRLLVL.

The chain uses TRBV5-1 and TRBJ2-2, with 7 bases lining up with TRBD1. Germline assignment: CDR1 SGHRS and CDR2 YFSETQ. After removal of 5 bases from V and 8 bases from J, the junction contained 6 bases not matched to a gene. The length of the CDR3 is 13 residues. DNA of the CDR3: TGCGCCAGCAGAACCGACAGGGTAGGGGAGCTGTTTTTT. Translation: CASRTDRVGELFF.

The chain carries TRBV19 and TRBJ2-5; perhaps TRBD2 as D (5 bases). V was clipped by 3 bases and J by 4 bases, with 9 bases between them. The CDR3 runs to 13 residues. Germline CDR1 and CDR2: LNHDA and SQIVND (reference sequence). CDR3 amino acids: CASSIGERETQYF. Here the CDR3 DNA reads TGTGCCAGTAGTATTGGGGAGCGAGAGACCCAGTACTTC.

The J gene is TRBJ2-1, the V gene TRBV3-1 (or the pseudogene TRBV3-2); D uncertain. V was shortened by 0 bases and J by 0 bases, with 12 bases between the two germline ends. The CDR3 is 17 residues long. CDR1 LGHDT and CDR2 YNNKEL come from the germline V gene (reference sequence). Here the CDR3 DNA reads TGTGCCAGCAGCCAAGATCCCCCAGCGTACTCCTACAATGAGCAGTTCTTC. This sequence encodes CASSQDPPAYSYNEQFF.

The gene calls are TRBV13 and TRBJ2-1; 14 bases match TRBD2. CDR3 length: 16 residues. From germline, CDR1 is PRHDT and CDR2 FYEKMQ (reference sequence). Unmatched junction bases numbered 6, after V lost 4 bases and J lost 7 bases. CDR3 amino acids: CASSSRTSGRLNEQFF. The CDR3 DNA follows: TGTGCCAGCAGCTCGCGGACTAGCGGGAGGTTGAATGAGCAGTTCTTC.

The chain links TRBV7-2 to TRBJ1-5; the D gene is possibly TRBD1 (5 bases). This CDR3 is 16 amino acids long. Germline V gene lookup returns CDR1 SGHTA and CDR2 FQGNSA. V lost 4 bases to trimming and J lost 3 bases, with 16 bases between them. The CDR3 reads CASSSPTRGTNQPQHF. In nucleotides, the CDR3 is TGTGCCAGCAGCTCCCCAACACGGGGGACCAATCAGCCCCAGCATTTT. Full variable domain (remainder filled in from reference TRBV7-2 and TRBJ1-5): GAGVSQSPSNKVTEKGKDVELRCDPISGHTALYWYRQSLGQGLEFLIYFQGNSAPDKSGLPSDRFSAERTGGSVSTLTIQRTQQEDSAVYLCASSSPTRGTNQPQHFGDGTRLSIL.

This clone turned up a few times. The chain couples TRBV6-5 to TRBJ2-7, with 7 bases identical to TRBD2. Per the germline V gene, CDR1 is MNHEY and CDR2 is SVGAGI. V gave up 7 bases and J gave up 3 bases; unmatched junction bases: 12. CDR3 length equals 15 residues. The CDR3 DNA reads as TGTGCCAGCAAACTGACGGGGAGGGGACGCTACGAGCAGTACTTC. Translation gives CASKLTGRGRYEQYF.

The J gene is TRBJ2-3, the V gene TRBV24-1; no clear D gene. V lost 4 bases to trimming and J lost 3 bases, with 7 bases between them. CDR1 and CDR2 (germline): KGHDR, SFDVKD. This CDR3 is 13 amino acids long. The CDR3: CATSDSLTDTQYF. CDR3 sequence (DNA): TGTGCCACCAGTGACTCCCTGACAGATACGCAGTATTTT.

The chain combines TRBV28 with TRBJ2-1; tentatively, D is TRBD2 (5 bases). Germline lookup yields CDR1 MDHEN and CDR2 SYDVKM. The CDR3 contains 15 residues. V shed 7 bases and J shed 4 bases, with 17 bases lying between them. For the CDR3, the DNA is TGTGCCAGCACCCGGAGGCTCGACCCATACAATGAGCAGTTCTTC. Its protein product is CASTRRLDPYNEQFF.

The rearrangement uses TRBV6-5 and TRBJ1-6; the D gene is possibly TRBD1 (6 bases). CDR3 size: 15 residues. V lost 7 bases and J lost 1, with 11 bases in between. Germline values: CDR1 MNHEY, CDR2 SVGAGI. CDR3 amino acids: CASTMDRSYNSPLHF. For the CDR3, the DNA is TGTGCCAGCACCATGGACAGATCCTATAATTCACCCCTCCACTTT.

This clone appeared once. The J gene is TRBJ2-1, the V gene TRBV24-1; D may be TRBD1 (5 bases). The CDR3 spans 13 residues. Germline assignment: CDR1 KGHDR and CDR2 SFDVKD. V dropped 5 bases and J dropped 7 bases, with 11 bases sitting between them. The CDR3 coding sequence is TGTGCCACCAGTGTTGGGGCAAGGAATGAGCAGTTCTTC. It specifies CATSVGARNEQFF.

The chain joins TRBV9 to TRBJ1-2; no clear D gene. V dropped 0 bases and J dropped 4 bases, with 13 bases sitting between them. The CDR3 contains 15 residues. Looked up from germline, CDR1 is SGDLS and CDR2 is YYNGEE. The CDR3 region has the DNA TGTGCCAGCAGCGTAGGGCACTCATCGGGCTATGGCTACACCTTC. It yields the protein CASSVGHSSGYGYTF.

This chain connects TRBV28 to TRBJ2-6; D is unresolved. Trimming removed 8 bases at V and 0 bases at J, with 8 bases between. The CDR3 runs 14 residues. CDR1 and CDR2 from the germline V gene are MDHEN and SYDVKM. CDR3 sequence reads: CASVFRSGANVLTF. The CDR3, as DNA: TGTGCCAGCGTGTTCCGCTCTGGGGCCAACGTCCTGACTTTC. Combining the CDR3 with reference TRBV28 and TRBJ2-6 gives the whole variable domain DVKVTQSSRYLVKRTGEKVFLECVQDMDHENMFWYRQDPGLGLRLIYFSYDVKMKEKGDIPEGYSVSREKKERFSLILESASTNQTSMYLCASVFRSGANVLTFGAGSRLTVL.

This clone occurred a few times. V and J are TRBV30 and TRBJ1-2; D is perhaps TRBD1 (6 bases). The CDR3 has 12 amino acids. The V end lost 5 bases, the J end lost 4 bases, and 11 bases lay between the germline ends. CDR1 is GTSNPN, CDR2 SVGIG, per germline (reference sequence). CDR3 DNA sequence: TGTGCCTGGGAGGGGGGGAGCTATGGCTACACCTTC. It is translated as CAWEGGSYGYTF.

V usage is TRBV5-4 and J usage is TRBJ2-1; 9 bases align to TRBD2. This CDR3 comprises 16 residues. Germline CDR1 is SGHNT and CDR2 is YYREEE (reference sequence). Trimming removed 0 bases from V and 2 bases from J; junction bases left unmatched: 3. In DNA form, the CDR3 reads TGTGCCAGCAGCTTGGTGACTAGCGGAGCCTACAATGAGCAGTTCTTC. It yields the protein CASSLVTSGAYNEQFF.

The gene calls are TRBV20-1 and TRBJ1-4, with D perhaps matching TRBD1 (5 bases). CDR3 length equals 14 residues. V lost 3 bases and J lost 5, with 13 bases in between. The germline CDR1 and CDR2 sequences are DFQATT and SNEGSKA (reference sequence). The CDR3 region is CSASRGGGNEKLFF. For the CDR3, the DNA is TGCAGTGCTAGTCGCGGGGGTGGGAATGAAAAACTGTTTTTT.

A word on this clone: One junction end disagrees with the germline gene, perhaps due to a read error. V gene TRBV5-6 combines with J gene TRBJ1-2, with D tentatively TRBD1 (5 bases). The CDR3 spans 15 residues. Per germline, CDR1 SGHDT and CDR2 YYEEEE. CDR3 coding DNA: TGTGCCAGCAGCACCCTTTCAGACAGTTACTATGTCTACACCTTC. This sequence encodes CASSTLSDSYYVYTF.

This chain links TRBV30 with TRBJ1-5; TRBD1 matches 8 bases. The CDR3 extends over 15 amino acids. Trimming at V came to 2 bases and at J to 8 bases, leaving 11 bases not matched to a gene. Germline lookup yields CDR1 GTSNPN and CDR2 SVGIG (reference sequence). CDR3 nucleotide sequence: TGTGCCTGGAGTAGAAACAGGGGGGGAGATGAGCCCCAGCATTTT. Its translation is CAWSRNRGGDEPQHF. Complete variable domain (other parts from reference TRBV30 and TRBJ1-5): SQTIHQWPATLVQPVGSPLSLECTVEGTSNPNLYWYRQAAGRGLQLLFYSVGIGQISSEVPQNLSASRPQDRQFILSSKKLLLSDSGFYLCAWSRNRGGDEPQHFGDGTRLSIL.

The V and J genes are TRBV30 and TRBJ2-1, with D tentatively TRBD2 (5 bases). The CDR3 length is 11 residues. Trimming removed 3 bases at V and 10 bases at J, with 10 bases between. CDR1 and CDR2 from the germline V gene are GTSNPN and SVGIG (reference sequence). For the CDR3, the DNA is TGTGCCTGGAGCGCCGGACTCGAGCAGTTCTTC. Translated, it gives CAWSAGLEQFF.